These T cell receptor beta chains were read from a single sample in a study of shared clonotypes between healthy human individuals. Data came from immunoSEQ multiplex PCR; TCRdb stores just in-frame clones and leaves some out. The profile covers some 470,000 clones, with 70% to 80% appearing a single time and approximately 13% taken by the ten largest. The sample consisted of PBMCs. These receptors were collected from a woman in her thirties or forties in good health. Some clones in this sample may be carry-over from other donors' samples. Both conserved end residues are part of each CDR3. D genes are given only for firm matches. Size tells how often a clone was seen (once, few, many) or the class of an expanded clone, and some rows leave it out.

size,D,J,V,CDR3,DNA
-,-,TRBJ2-3,TRBV9,CASSVVPNGDTQYF,TGTGCCAGCAGCGTAGTCCCCAACGGGGATACGCAGTATTTT
-,TRBD1,TRBJ1-5,TRBV7-2,CASSRDRGFSQPQHF,TGTGCCAGCAGCCGGGACAGGGGCTTTAGTCAGCCCCAGCATTTT
few,-,TRBJ2-1,TRBV21-1,CASSKVHGTSGRKSSYNEQFF,TGTGCCAGCAGCAAAGTTCATGGGACTAGCGGGAGGAAGAGCTCCTACAATGAGCAGTTCTTC
-,-,TRBJ1-1,TRBV7-9,CASSLGGQGLNPAFF,TGTGCCAGCAGCTTAGGAGGGCAGGGGTTGAATCCGGCTTTCTTT
-,-,TRBJ2-1,TRBV28,CASSPGQGGEQFF,TGTGCCAGCAGCCCTGGGCAGGGCGGTGAGCAGTTCTTC
-,TRBD2,TRBJ2-1,TRBV4-2,CASSQEAGGPSGEQFF,TGTGCCAGCAGCCAAGAGGCGGGAGGGCCGTCGGGTGAGCAGTTCTTC
-,-,TRBJ2-5,TRBV5-1,CASSLGGGQETQYF,TGCGCCAGCAGCTTGGGAGGGGGGCAAGAGACCCAGTACTTC
-,TRBD2,TRBJ2-2,TRBV30,CAWDGVAGGTGELFF,TGTGCCTGGGACGGAGTAGCGGGAGGGACCGGGGAGCTGTTTTTT
once,TRBD2,TRBJ2-3,TRBV7-9,CASRGGRSTDTQYF,TGTGCCAGCAGGGGGGGGAGGAGCACAGATACGCAGTATTTT
-,TRBD1,TRBJ2-7,TRBV6-1,CASSEGTGIKYEQYF,TGTGCCAGCAGTGAAGGGACAGGGATAAAGTACGAGCAGTACTTC
-,-,TRBJ2-7,TRBV30,CAWRGDKYEQYF,TGTGCCTGGAGGGGGGACAAGTACGAGCAGTACTTC
-,TRBD1,TRBJ2-1,TRBV27,CASSLTLRTYLRWDSSYNEQFF,TGTGCCAGCAGTTTAACGCTTCGGACTTACTTGAGGTGGGACAGCTCCTACAATGAGCAGTTCTTC
-,TRBD2,TRBJ2-7,TRBV7-2,CASRSDPGLAEQYF,TGTGCCAGCAGATCGGACCCGGGACTAGCGGAGCAGTACTTC
-,-,TRBJ1-3,TRBV6-1,CASSEARGAGNTIYF,TGTGCCAGCAGTGAAGCGCGGGGGGCTGGAAACACCATATATTTT
-,TRBD2,TRBJ2-1,TRBV28,CASSLSVGLAGRGFF,TGTGCCAGCAGTTTAAGCGTGGGACTAGCGGGACGAGGGTTCTTC
-,TRBD2,TRBJ2-7,TRBV10-3,CAISSSGSSYEQYF,TGTGCCATCAGTAGTAGCGGGAGTTCCTACGAGCAGTACTTC
few,-,TRBJ2-7,TRBV27,CASTTGEGEQYF,TGTGCCAGCACCACAGGGGAGGGGGAGCAGTACTTC
few,TRBD1,TRBJ1-4,TRBV2,CASSPLGTGDEKLFF,TGTGCCAGCAGCCCATTGGGGACAGGGGACGAAAAACTGTTTTTT
-,-,TRBJ2-7,TRBV19,CASSKSTVTYEQYF,TGTGCCAGTAGTAAGTCCACCGTGACCTACGAGCAGTACTTC
-,TRBD2,TRBJ2-7,TRBV27,CASGLAGGYEQYF,TGTGCCAGCGGACTAGCGGGAGGGTACGAGCAGTACTTC
-,-,TRBJ2-5,TRBV7-2,CASSQELQETQYF,TGTGCCAGCAGCCAAGAACTGCAAGAGACCCAGTACTTC
-,-,TRBJ1-2,TRBV15,CATSRDRTNYGYTF,TGTGCCACCAGCAGAGACAGGACTAACTATGGCTACACCTTC
-,TRBD1,TRBJ1-2,TRBV27,CASSPGDRGVGYTF,TGTGCCAGCAGCCCCGGGGACAGGGGGGTTGGCTACACCTTC
-,TRBD2,TRBJ2-2,TRBV10-3,CAINSGGTGELFF,TGTGCCATCAACTCCGGGGGGACCGGGGAGCTGTTTTTT
-,-,TRBJ2-2,TRBV6-4,CASSDSERGVNTGELFF,TGTGCCAGCAGTGACTCAGAAAGGGGGGTCAACACCGGGGAGCTGTTTTTT
-,-,TRBJ1-1,TRBV10-1,CASSDGLGENTEAFF,TGCGCCAGCAGTGATGGTCTGGGCGAAAACACTGAAGCTTTCTTT
-,TRBD1,TRBJ2-7,TRBV7-9,CASSRTGHEQYF,TGTGCCAGCAGCCGGACAGGCCACGAGCAGTACTTC
-,-,TRBJ2-3,TRBV5-1,CASSWSTSTDTQYF,TGCGCCAGCAGCTGGTCGACCAGCACAGATACGCAGTATTTT
once,TRBD1,TRBJ2-1,TRBV5-4,CASSWDRQREQFF,TGTGCCAGCAGTTGGGACAGGCAGCGCGAGCAGTTCTTC
-,-,TRBJ2-6,TRBV6-6,CASGGDGANVLTF,TGCGCCAGCGGAGGGGACGGGGCCAACGTCCTGACTTTC
-,-,TRBJ1-2,TRBV15,CATSRDAGDPGYTF,TGTGCCACCAGCAGAGATGCAGGGGACCCTGGCTACACCTTC
-,TRBD1,TRBJ1-2,TRBV6-1,CASSEDRGPRGTF,TGTGCCAGCAGTGAGGACAGGGGGCCCAGAGGCACCTTC
few,-,TRBJ2-3,TRBV11-2,CASSIWGERSTDTQYF,TGTGCCAGCAGCATTTGGGGGGAGCGGAGCACAGATACGCAGTATTTT
-,-,TRBJ1-2,TRBV28,CASSLASHNGYTF,TGTGCCAGCAGTTTAGCCTCGCATAATGGCTACACCTTC
many,-,TRBJ2-3,TRBV7-8,CASSLRGYEHGTDTQYF,TGTGCCAGCAGCTTGCGCGGCTATGAACATGGCACAGATACGCAGTATTTT
-,-,TRBJ2-2,TRBV5-1,CASSLEGGRAGELFF,TGCGCCAGCAGCTTGGAAGGGGGAAGGGCCGGGGAGCTGTTTTTT
-,-,TRBJ1-1,TRBV6-1,CASSEVDVGTEAFF,TGTGCCAGCAGTGAGGTGGACGTCGGGACCGAAGCTTTCTTT
-,-,TRBJ2-3,TRBV2,CASSDEGDTQYF,TGTGCCAGCAGTGATGAGGGCGATACGCAGTATTTT
-,-,TRBJ2-4,TRBV15,CATSQTLAKNIQYF,TGTGCCACCAGCCAAACGCTAGCCAAAAACATTCAGTACTTC
-,-,TRBJ2-3,TRBV25-1,CASSDRLVADTQYF,TGTGCCAGCAGTGATAGGTTAGTCGCTGATACGCAGTATTTT
-,-,TRBJ2-2,TRBV30,CATRTGLNTGELFF,TGTGCCACCCGGACGGGGTTAAACACCGGGGAGCTGTTTTTT